One sample yielded the 5 T cell receptor beta chains listed below, sequenced in a study of blood T cells in healthy people across ages. Primed by a sample-barcoded 5' primer and a J-beta primer mix, a second PCR proceeded for about 6 to 11 cycles. TCRdb fed the 5' RACE reads into MiXCR, producing one record per CDR3 protein. The table includes 1.5 million or so distinct CDR3 sequences, 35% to 45% detected once. Sample: blood. The receptors originated from a young woman in good health.

This clonotype is a singleton in its sample. The chain is built from TRBV5-6 and TRBJ2-3; the D gene could be TRBD1 or TRBD2 (6 bases each). There are 14 residues in the CDR3. Trimming cost V 0 bases and J 8 bases, with 13 bases left between them. The germline gives CDR1 SGHDT, CDR2 YYEEEE. CDR3 bases: TGTGCCAGCAGCTTGGGACTGGAGGGGGGTACGCAGTATTTT. It codes for CASSLGLEGGTQYF. Combining the CDR3 with reference TRBV5-6 and TRBJ2-3 gives the whole variable domain DAGVTQSPTHLIKTRGQQVTLRCSPKSGHDTVSWYQQALGQGPQFIFQYYEEEERQRGNFPDRFSGHQFPNYSSELNVNALLLGDSALYLCASSLGLEGGTQYFGPGTRLTVL.

V and J are TRBV3-1 and TRBJ2-1; D not certain. Trimming stripped 0 bases from V and 7 bases from J, with 10 bases between. Looked up from germline, CDR1 is LGHDT and CDR2 is YNNKEL (reference sequence). The CDR3 runs 14 residues. The CDR3 sequence is CASSQDPPTNEQFF. The CDR3 DNA is TGTGCCAGCAGCCAAGACCCTCCAACAAATGAGCAGTTCTTC.

The gene calls are TRBV27 and TRBJ2-5; D possibly matches TRBD1 or TRBD2 (5 bases each). The CDR3 spans 15 residues. V lost 6 bases to trimming and J lost 1 base, with 15 bases between them. Germline CDR1 and CDR2: MNHEY and SMNVEV (reference sequence). The CDR3: CASSRGRGIQETQYF. The CDR3 nucleotides are TGTGCCAGCAGCCGGGGAAGGGGAATCCAAGAGACCCAGTACTTC.

The rearrangement joins TRBV25-1 to TRBJ2-1, with 7 bases fitting TRBD1. CDR3 length equals 14 residues. Germline trimming cut 5 bases from V and 6 bases from J; bases unmatched to any gene: 7. The germline V gene encodes CDR1 MGHDK and CDR2 SYGVNS. For the CDR3, the DNA is TGTGCCAGCAGTCGGCTAGGGGGCCGCAATGAGCAGTTCTTC. Its translation: CASSRLGGRNEQFF.

The chain joins TRBV6-5 to TRBJ1-2; TRBD1 matches at 7 bases. Germline trimming cut 0 bases from V and 7 bases from J; bases unmatched to any gene: 20. The CDR3 contains 19 residues. Germline V gives CDR1 MNHEY, CDR2 SVGAGI. CDR3 amino acids: CASSYSRPSPGQLLGGYTF. For the CDR3, the DNA is TGTGCCAGCAGTTACTCGCGGCCTTCCCCGGGACAGCTACTGGGTGGCTACACCTTC.